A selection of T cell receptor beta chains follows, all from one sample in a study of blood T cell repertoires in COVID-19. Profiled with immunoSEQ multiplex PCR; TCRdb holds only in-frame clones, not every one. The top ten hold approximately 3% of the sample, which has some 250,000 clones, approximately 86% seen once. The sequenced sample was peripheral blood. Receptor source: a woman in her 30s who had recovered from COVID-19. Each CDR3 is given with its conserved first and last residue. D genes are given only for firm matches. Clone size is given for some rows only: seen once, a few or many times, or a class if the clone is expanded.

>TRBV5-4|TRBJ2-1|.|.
CASSLDWQEQFF
TGTGCCAGCAGCTTGGATTGGCAGGAGCAGTTCTTC
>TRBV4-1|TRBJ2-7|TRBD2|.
CASSQVGGASYEQYF
TGCGCCAGCAGCCAAGTCGGGGGGGCCTCCTACGAGCAGTACTTC
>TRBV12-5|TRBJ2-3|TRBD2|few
CASGPRRGGGVTDTQYF
TGTGCTAGTGGTCCGCGCCGGGGCGGGGGGGTCACAGATACGCAGTATTTT
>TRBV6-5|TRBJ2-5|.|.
CASSTQQGGPETQYF
TGTGCCAGCAGTACGCAGCAGGGCGGTCCAGAGACCCAGTACTTC
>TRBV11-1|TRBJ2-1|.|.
CASSLGAGTQLGEQFF
TGTGCCAGCAGCTTAGGAGCGGGGACACAATTAGGAGAGCAGTTCTTC
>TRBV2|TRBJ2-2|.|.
CASSVSGANTGELFF
TGTGCCAGCAGTGTTAGCGGAGCGAACACCGGGGAGCTGTTTTTT
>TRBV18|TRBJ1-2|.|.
CASSPLDGANYGYTF
TGTGCCAGCTCACCCCTAGACGGAGCTAACTATGGCTACACCTTC
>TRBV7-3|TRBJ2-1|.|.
CASSRAASVINEQFF
TGTGCCAGCAGCCGAGCGGCTAGCGTCATTAATGAGCAGTTCTTC
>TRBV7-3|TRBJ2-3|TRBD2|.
CASSLTSGGPTDTQYF
TGTGCCAGCAGCTTGACTAGCGGGGGACCCACAGATACGCAGTATTTT
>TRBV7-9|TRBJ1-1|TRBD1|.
CASSQPYRGNTEAFF
TGTGCCAGCAGCCAACCCTACAGGGGGAACACTGAAGCTTTCTTT
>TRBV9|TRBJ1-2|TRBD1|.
CASSITGTGNYGYTF
TGTGCCAGCAGCATAACCGGGACAGGGAACTATGGCTACACCTTC
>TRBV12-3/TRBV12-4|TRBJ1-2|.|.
CASSLGRNYGYTF
TGTGCCAGCAGTTTAGGGCGGAACTATGGCTACACCTTC